The rows below give T cell receptor beta chains drawn from one sample of a study of Graves' ophthalmopathy and Graves' hyperthyroidism. MiXCR was run by TCRdb on the multiplex PCR reads, yielding one entry per CDR3 protein. The table shows hundreds of thousands of distinct CDR3 sequences, with 35% to 45% occurring only once. Sequencing was carried out using peripheral blood. These receptors all come from an adult man with Graves' ophthalmopathy. Each CDR3 is given with its conserved first and last residue. A D gene is named only where the DNA matches it firmly. The size entry is marked missing in some rows and otherwise reads once, few, many or a size class.

j_gene	abundance	d_gene	len	v_gene	CDR3aa
TRBJ2-1	.	.	14	TRBV10-2	CASSDRELYNEQFF
TRBJ2-1	.	TRBD2	18	TRBV24-1	CATSDSMTSGNSYNEQFF
TRBJ2-5	.	.	13	TRBV20-1	CSASFRGRETQYF
TRBJ1-6	.	.	17	TRBV10-3	CAVSEARTSSYNSPLHF
TRBJ1-1	.	TRBD1	15	TRBV5-1	CASSTRDSLNTEAFF
TRBJ1-3	.	.	13	TRBV19	CASSTNSGNTIYF
TRBJ1-3	many	.	16	TRBV9	CASSVSDRYYGNTIYF
TRBJ2-7	.	.	14	TRBV4-1	CASSQSPNGDEQYF
TRBJ2-2	few	.	13	TRBV12-3/TRBV12-4	CASSLDGFGELFF
TRBJ2-7	few	TRBD2	17	TRBV20-1	CSARGGLAGGPYYEQYF
TRBJ2-7	many	TRBD2	17	TRBV7-9	CASSLGPISGSFDEQYF
TRBJ1-2	many	.	14	TRBV12-3/TRBV12-4	CASSLVRGFYGYTF
TRBJ2-7	few	.	15	TRBV7-2	CASSLVTELTYEQYF
TRBJ2-7	.	.	11	TRBV20-1	CRARLNYERYF
TRBJ1-1	.	TRBD1	14	TRBV10-3	CAISAGGGRTEAFF
TRBJ2-5	many	.	13	TRBV9	CASSVALSGTQYF
TRBJ1-1	few	.	15	TRBV6-5	CASSYSGGDATEAFF
TRBJ1-2	.	TRBD1	14	TRBV29-1	CSAQLTGANYGYTF
TRBJ2-7	.	.	13	TRBV20-1	CSARGKGSYEQYF
TRBJ2-2	few	TRBD2	16	TRBV24-1	CATSDLAGGPTGELFF
TRBJ2-5	once	.	12	TRBV30	CAWQDSEATQYF
TRBJ1-1	few	TRBD1	16	TRBV12-5	CASGLTTRTGDTEAFF
TRBJ1-2	few	TRBD1	17	TRBV6-6	CASTNRRGQGLNYGYTF
TRBJ1-1	.	TRBD1	13	TRBV20-1	CSAGRQGGTEAFF
TRBJ2-7	many	.	12	TRBV7-2	CASSYTGYEQYF
TRBJ1-1	.	TRBD1	15	TRBV5-1	CASSSAGQGNTEAFF
TRBJ1-2	many	TRBD1	15	TRBV9	CASSRPTGRYLGYTF
TRBJ1-1	.	.	13	TRBV7-2	CASSLAATPEAFF
TRBJ1-6	.	.	13	TRBV29-1	CSLQGFYNSPLHF
TRBJ2-2	many	.	15	TRBV7-9	CASSRDPGNTGELFF
TRBJ1-1	many	TRBD1	14	TRBV5-1	CASSWYTGDTEAFF
TRBJ2-3	.	.	14	TRBV7-9	CASSLAEGTDTQYF
TRBJ1-2	.	.	14	TRBV7-2	CASSSTGDVYGYTF
TRBJ2-6	.	TRBD2	15	TRBV9	CASSAPGRGARAEAF
TRBJ1-6	.	TRBD1	15	TRBV5-4	CASSLGGQQNSPLHF
TRBJ1-2	many	.	15	TRBV6-6	CASSSVSGTNYGYTF
TRBJ2-7	many	.	14	TRBV7-9	CASSSAGQPYEQYF
TRBJ1-2	.	.	14	TRBV2	CASSEPGRAYGYTF
TRBJ1-1	many	.	14	TRBV29-1	CSVDPHGGRTEAFF
TRBJ2-7	.	TRBD1	14	TRBV10-3	CAIRGQGGLGEQYF
TRBJ1-2	many	.	14	TRBV12-3/TRBV12-4	CASSLSGWTYGYTF
TRBJ1-4	.	.	14	TRBV25-1	CASSDGVNAGGLFF
TRBJ1-2	.	.	14	TRBV5-6	CASSLGNLHYGYTF
TRBJ1-6	many	.	14	TRBV5-1	CASSQGTGNSPLHF
TRBJ1-5	.	TRBD1	14	TRBV19	CASSIGTGVVPQHF
TRBJ1-6	.	.	13	TRBV11-1	CAWRGGGRSPLHF
TRBJ2-7	once	.	12	TRBV29-1	CSWKGMSYEQYF
TRBJ1-1	many	.	14	TRBV7-2	CASSLIQGNTEAFF
TRBJ2-5	.	TRBD2	17	TRBV11-1	CASSPGPSGGAWETQYF
TRBJ1-2	few	.	16	TRBV4-2	CASSQDRGGTRYGYTF
TRBJ1-3	few	.	15	TRBV12-3/TRBV12-4	CASSEMTLSGNTIYF
TRBJ2-7	.	.	13	TRBV7-2	CASSQWRDSGQYF